What follows describes a single T cell receptor (beta chain). The antigen is not known. This table comes from immunoSEQ multiplex PCR, and its TCRdb copy is limited to in-frame clones, with some not included. The sample contains over 150,000 clones, about 96% of which appear only once. This specimen comes from a study of cytomegalovirus exposure and HLA in healthy donors. General observations from the study: TCR beta chains numbering more than 150 were designated cytomegalovirus-associated.

The V and J ends lost 0 bases and 5 bases respectively, with 9 bases between them. CDR3 size: 14 residues. In germline, CDR1 is SGHNT, CDR2 YYREEE (reference sequence). The receptor's source is a woman between 18 and 29 years old in good health and CMV-seronegative. Sequenced: PBMCs. The chain links TRBV5-4 to TRBJ2-1, with D unresolved. CDR3 in amino acids: CASSLGLSNNEQFF. The CDR3 coding sequence is TGTGCCAGCAGCTTGGGACTCTCGAACAATGAGCAGTTCTTC.